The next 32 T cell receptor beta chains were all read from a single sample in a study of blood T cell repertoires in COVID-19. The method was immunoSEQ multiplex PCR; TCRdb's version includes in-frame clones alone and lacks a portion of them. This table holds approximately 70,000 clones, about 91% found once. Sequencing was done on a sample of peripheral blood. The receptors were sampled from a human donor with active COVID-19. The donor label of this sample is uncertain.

CDR3 region: CASRSGFYEQYF. In DNA form, the CDR3 reads TGTGCCAGCAGGTCAGGATTCTACGAGCAGTACTTC. The chain links TRBV6-5 to TRBJ2-7; no clear D gene. This CDR3 is built from 12 residues. Germline V gene lookup returns CDR1 MNHEY and CDR2 SVGAGI. Between the trimmed V and J ends, which lost 6 bases and 3 bases, there was a span of 9 bases.

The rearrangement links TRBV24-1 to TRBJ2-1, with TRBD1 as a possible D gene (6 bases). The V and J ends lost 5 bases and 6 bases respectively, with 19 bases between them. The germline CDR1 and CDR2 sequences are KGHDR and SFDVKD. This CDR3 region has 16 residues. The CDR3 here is CATSGVSGRGSNEQFF. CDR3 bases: TGTGCCACCAGTGGAGTGAGTGGCAGGGGATCCAATGAGCAGTTCTTC.

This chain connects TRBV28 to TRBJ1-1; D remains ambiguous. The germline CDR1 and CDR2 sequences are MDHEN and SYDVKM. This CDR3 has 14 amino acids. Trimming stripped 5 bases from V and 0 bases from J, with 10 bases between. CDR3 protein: CASSDGFVNTEAFF. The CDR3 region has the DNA TGTGCCAGCAGTGACGGGTTCGTGAACACTGAAGCTTTCTTT. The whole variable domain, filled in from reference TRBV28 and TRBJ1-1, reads DVKVTQSSRYLVKRTGEKVFLECVQDMDHENMFWYRQDPGLGLRLIYFSYDVKMKEKGDIPEGYSVSREKKERFSLILESASTNQTSMYLCASSDGFVNTEAFFGQGTRLTVV.

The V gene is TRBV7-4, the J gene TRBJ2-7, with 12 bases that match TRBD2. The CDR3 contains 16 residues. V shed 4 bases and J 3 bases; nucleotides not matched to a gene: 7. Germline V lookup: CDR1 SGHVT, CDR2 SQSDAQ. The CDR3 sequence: CASSSRLAGAFYEQYF. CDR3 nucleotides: TGTGCCAGCAGCTCTCGACTAGCGGGAGCCTTCTACGAGCAGTACTTC. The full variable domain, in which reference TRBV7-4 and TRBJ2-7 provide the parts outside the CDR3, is GAGVSQSPRYKVAKRGRDVALRCDSISGHVTLYWYRQTLGQGSEVLTYSQSDAQRDKSGRPSGRFSAERPERSVSTLKIQRTEQGDSAVYLCASSSRLAGAFYEQYFGPGTRLTVT.

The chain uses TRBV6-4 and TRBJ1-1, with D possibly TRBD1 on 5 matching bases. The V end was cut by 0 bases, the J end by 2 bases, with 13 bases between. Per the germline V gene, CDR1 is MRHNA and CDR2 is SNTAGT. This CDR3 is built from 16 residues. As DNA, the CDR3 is TGTGCCAGCAGTGACTCTAGGACATCCCCCAACACTGAAGCTTTCTTT. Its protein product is CASSDSRTSPNTEAFF.

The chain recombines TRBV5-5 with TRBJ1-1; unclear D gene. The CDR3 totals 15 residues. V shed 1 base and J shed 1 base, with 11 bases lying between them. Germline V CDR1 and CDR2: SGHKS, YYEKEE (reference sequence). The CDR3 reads CASSLRDGRNTEAFF. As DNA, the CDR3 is TGTGCCAGCAGCTTGAGAGACGGGAGGAACACTGAAGCTTTCTTT.

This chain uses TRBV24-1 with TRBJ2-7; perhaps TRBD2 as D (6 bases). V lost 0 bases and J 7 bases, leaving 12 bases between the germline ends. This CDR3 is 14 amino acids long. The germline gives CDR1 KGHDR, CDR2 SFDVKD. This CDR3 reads CATSDLRRGEEQYF. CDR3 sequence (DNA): TGTGCCACCAGTGATTTGCGGAGGGGCGAGGAGCAGTACTTC.

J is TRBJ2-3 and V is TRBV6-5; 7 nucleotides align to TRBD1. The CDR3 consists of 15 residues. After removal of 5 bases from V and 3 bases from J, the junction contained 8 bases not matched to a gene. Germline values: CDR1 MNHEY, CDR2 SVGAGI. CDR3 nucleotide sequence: TGTGCCAGCAGTCCAACAGGGGTAGGGACAGATACGCAGTATTTT. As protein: CASSPTGVGTDTQYF.

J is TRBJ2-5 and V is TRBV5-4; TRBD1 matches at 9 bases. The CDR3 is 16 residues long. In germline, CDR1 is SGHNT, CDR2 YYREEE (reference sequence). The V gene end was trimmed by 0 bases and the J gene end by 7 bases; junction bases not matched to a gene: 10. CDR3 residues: CASSLEGQGLGWTQYF. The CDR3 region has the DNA TGTGCCAGCAGCTTGGAGGGACAGGGTCTTGGATGGACCCAGTACTTC.

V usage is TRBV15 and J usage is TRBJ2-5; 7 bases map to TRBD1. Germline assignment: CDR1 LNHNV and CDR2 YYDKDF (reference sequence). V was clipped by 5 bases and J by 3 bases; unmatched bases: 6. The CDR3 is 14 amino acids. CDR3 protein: CATSSRDSEETQYF. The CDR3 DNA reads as TGTGCCACCAGCTCCAGGGACAGCGAAGAGACCCAGTACTTC.

CDR3: CASSGQANTGELFF. In DNA form, the CDR3 reads TGTGCCAGCAGCGGACAGGCGAACACCGGGGAGCTGTTTTTT. This chain joins TRBV11-2 and TRBJ2-2; 7 nucleotides align to TRBD1. J was trimmed by 0 bases and V by 5 bases; bases with no gene match: 0. The CDR3 is made up of 14 amino acids. The germline V gene has CDR1 SGHAT and CDR2 FQNNGV.

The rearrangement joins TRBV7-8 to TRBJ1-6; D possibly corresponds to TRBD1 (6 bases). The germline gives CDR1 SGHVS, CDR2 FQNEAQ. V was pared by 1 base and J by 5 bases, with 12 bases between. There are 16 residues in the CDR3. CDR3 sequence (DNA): TGTGCCAGCAGCTTAGAGGGGGGGCACAATAATTCACCCCTCCACTTT. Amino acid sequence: CASSLEGGHNNSPLHF.

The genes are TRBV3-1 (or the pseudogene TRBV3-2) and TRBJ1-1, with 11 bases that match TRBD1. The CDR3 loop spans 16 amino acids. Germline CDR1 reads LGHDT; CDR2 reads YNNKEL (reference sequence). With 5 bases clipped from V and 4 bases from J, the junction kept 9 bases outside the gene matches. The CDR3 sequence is CASSLTGTGGSTEAFF. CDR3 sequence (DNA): TGTGCCAGCAGCTTGACCGGGACAGGGGGGAGCACTGAAGCTTTCTTT.

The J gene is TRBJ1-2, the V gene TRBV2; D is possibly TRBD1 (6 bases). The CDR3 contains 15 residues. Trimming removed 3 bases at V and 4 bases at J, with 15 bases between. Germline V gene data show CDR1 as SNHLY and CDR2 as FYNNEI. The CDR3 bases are TGTGCCAGCAGTGACCGAGGGGGGGCCCTCTATGGCTACACCTTC. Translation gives CASSDRGGALYGYTF.

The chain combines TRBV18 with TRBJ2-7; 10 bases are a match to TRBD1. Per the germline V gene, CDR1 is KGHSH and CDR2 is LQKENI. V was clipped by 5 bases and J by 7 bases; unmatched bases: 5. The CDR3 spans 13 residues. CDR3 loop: CASSRQGAREQYF. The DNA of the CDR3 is TGTGCCAGCTCAAGACAGGGGGCAAGGGAGCAGTACTTC.

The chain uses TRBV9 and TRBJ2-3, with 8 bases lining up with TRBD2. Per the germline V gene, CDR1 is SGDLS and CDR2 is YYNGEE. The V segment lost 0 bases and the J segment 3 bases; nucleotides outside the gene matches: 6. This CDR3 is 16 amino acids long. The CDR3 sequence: CASSVVGSGTTDTQYF. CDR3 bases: TGTGCCAGCAGCGTAGTCGGTAGCGGGACAACAGATACGCAGTATTTT.

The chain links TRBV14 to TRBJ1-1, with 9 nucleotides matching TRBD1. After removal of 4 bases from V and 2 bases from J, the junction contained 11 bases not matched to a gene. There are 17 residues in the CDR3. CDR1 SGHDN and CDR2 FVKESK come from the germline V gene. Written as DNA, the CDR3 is TGTGCCAGCAGCCCGACCCGACAACAGGGGGCTAACACTGAAGCTTTCTTT. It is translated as CASSPTRQQGANTEAFF. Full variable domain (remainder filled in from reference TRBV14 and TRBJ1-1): EAGVTQFPSHSVIEKGQTVTLRCDPISGHDNLYWYRRVMGKEIKFLLHFVKESKQDESGMPNNRFLAERTGGTYSTLKVQPAELEDSGVYFCASSPTRQQGANTEAFFGQGTRLTVV.

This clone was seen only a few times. The CDR3 DNA reads as TGTGCCAGCAGCCGGGATTCACCCCTCCACTTT. It codes for CASSRDSPLHF. This chain uses TRBV7-2 with TRBJ1-6; D not certain. Trimming took off 5 bases at V and 8 bases at J, with 4 bases between the two ends. This CDR3 has 11 amino acids. Per the germline V gene, CDR1 is SGHTA and CDR2 is FQGNSA.

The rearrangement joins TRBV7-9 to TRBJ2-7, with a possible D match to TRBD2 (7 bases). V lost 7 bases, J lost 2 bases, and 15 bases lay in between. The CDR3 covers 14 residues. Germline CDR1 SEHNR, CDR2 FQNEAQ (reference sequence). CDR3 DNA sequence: TGTGCCAGCACCGTGGGGGAGGGGGCCTACGAGCAGTACTTC. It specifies CASTVGEGAYEQYF.

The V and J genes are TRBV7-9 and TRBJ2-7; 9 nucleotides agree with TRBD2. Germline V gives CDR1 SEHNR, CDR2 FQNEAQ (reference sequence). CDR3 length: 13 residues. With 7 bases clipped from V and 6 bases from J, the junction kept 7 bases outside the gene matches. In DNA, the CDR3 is TGTGCCAGCACCTCGCGGGAGGGGCGCGAGCAGTACTTC. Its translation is CASTSREGREQYF.

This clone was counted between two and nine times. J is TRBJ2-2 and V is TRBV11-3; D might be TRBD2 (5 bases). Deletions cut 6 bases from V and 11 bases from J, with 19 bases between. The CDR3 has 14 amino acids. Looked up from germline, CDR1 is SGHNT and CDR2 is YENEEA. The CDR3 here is CASSHGKKAPELFF. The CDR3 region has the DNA TGTGCCAGCAGTCACGGGAAAAAGGCACCTGAGCTGTTTTTT.

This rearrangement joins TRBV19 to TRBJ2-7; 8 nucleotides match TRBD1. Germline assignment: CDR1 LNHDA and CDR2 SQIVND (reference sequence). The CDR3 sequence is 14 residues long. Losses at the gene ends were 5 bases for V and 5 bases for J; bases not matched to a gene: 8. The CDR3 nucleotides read TGTGCCAGTAGTCCGGGACAGGCAAGCGACGAGCAGTACTTC. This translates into CASSPGQASDEQYF.

Here the CDR3 reads CASSPIEVGFEAEGYTF. CDR3 bases: TGTGCCAGCTCACCTATCGAAGTCGGGTTCGAAGCGGAAGGCTACACCTTC. V and J are TRBV18 and TRBJ1-2; D unclear. V was shortened by 3 bases and J by 8 bases, with 25 bases between the two germline ends. Germline CDR1 reads KGHSH; CDR2 reads LQKENI. The CDR3 consists of 17 residues.

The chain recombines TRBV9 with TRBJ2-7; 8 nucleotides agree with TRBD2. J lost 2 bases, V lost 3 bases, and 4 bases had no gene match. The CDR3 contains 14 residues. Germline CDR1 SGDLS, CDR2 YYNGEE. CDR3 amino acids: CASSASGSPYEQYF. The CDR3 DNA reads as TGTGCCAGCAGCGCCAGCGGGAGCCCCTACGAGCAGTACTTC.

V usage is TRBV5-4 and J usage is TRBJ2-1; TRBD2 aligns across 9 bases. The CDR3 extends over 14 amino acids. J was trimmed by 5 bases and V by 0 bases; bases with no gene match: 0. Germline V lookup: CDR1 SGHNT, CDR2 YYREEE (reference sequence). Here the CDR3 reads CASSLGLADNEQFF. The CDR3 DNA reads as TGTGCCAGCAGCTTGGGACTAGCGGACAATGAGCAGTTCTTC. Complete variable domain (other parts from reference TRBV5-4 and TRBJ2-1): ETGVTQSPTHLIKTRGQQVTLRCSSQSGHNTVSWYQQALGQGPQFIFQYYREEENGRGNFPPRFSGLQFPNYSSELNVNALELDDSALYLCASSLGLADNEQFFGPGTRLTVL.

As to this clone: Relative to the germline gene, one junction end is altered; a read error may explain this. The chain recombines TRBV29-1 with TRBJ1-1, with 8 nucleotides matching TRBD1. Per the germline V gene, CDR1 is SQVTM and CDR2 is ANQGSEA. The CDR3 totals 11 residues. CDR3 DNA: TGCAGCGCTGAAGGGACAGGTGAAGCTTTCTTT. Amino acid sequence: CSAEGTGEAFF.

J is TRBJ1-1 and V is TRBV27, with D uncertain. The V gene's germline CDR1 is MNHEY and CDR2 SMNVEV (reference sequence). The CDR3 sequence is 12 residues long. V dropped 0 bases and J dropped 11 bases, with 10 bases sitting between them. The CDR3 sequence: CASSLSEGVAFF. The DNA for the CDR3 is TGTGCCAGCAGTTTATCTGAGGGAGTGGCTTTCTTT.

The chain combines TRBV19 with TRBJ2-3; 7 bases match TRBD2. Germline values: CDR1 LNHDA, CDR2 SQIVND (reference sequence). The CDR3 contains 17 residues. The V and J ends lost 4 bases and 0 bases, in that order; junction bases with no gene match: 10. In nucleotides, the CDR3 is TGTGCCAGTAGTAGTCTAGCGGATCTATCTAGCACAGATACGCAGTATTTT. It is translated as CASSSLADLSSTDTQYF.

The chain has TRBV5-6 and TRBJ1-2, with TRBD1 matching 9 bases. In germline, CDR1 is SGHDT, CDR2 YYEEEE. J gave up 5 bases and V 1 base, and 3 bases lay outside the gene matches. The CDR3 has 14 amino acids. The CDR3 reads CASSLLGQGYGYTF. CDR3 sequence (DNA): TGTGCCAGCAGCTTGCTCGGACAGGGGTATGGCTACACCTTC.

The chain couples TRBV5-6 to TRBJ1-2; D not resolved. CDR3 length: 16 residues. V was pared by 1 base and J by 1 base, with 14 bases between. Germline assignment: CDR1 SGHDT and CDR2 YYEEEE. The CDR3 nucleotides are TGTGCCAGCAGCTTGTACAAGTCGCGGGTTAACTATGGCTACACCTTC. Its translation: CASSLYKSRVNYGYTF. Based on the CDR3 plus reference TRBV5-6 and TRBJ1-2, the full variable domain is DAGVTQSPTHLIKTRGQQVTLRCSPKSGHDTVSWYQQALGQGPQFIFQYYEEEERQRGNFPDRFSGHQFPNYSSELNVNALLLGDSALYLCASSLYKSRVNYGYTFGSGTRLTVV.

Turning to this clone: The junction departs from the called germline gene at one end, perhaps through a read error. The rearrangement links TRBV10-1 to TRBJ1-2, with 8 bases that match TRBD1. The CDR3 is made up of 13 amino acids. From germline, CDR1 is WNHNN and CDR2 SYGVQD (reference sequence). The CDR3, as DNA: TGCGCCAGCAGCGGGGACAGGACGATGCCCTCCTCTTTC. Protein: CASSGDRTMPSSF.

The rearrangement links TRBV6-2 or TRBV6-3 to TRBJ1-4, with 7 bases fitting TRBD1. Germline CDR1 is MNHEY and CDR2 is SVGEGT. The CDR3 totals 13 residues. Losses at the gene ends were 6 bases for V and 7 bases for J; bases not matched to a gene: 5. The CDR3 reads CASSGQVGEKLFF. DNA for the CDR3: TGTGCCAGCAGCGGACAGGTTGGTGAAAAACTGTTTTTT.